The sequence of this TCR beta chain was determined in a study of blood T cell repertoires in COVID-19. At the level of the study: Donors in the United States, Italy and Spain gave samples during acute or convalescent COVID-19. T cells, B-cell-depleted T cells, or PBMCs provided the cDNA or gDNA that served as material.

The V and J ends lost 7 bases and 1 base, in that order; junction bases with no gene match: 6. This CDR3 is built from 16 residues. Germline-derived CDR1 and CDR2 are SGHTA and FQGNSA. In the source study's methods: Amplification from reference gene primers served as the basis for estimated nucleated cell counts. TCRdb's table, derived via immunoSEQ multiplex PCR, lists solely in-frame clones and lacks some. That table gives V, J and clone size, and the DNA gave D and trimming. Of 49,000 or so clones listed, less than 90% are singletons. Source material: peripheral blood. The clonotype comes from a man aged 55-75 years with active COVID-19. This chain uses TRBV7-2 with TRBJ2-1; 11 bases are shared with TRBD2. The CDR3 protein is CASTPASGRSYNEQFF. In DNA, the CDR3 is TGTGCCAGCACCCCCGCTAGCGGGAGGTCCTACAATGAGCAGTTCTTC.